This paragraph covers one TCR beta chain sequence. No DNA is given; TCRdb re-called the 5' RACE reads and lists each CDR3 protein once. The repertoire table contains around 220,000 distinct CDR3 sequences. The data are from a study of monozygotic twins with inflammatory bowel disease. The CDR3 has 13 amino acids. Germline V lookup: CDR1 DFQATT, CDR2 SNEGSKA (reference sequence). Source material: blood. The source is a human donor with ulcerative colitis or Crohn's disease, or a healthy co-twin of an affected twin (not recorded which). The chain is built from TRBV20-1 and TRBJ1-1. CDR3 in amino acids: CSASGSTGTEAFF.